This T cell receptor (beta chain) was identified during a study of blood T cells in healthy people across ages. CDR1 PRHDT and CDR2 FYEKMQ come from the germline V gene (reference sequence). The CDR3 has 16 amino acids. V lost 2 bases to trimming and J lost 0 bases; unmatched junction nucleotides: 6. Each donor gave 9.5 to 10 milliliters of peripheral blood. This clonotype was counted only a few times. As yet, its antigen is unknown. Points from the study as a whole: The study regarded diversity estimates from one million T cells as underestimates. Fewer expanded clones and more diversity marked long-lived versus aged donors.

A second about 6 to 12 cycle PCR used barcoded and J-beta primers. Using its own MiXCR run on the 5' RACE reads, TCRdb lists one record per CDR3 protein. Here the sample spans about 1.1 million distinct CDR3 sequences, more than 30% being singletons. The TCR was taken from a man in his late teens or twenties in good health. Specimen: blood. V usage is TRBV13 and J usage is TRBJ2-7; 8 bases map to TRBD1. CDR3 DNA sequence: TGTGCCAGCAGCTTACAGGGGGCCATTGGCTCCTACGAGCAGTACTTC. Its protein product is CASSLQGAIGSYEQYF. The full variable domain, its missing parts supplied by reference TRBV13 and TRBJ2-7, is AAGVIQSPRHLIKEKRETATLKCYPIPRHDTVYWYQQGPGQDPQFLISFYEKMQSDKGSIPDRFSAQQFSDYHSELNMSSLELGDSALYFCASSLQGAIGSYEQYFGPGTRLTVT.